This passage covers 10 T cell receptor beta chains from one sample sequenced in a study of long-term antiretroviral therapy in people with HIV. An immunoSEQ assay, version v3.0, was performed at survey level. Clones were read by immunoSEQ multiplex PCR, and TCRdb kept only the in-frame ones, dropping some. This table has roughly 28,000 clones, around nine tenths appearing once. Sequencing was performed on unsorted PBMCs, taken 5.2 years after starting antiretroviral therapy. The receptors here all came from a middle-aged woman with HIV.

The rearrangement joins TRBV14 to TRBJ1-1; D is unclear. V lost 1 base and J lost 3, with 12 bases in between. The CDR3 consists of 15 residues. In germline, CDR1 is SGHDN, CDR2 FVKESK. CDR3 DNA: TGTGCCAGCAGCCAAGGTGATCGGGGTCACACTGAAGCTTTCTTT. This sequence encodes CASSQGDRGHTEAFF.

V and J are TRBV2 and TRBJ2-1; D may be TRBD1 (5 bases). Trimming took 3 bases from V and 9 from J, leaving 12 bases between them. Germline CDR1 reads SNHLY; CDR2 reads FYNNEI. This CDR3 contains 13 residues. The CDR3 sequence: CASSEGQVGEQFF. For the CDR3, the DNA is TGTGCCAGCAGTGAGGGGCAGGTCGGTGAGCAGTTCTTC.

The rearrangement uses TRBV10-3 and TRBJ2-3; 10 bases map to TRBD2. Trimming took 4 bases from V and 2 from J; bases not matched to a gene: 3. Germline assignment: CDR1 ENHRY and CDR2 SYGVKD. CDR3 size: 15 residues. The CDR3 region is CAISVLAGATDTQYF. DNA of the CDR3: TGTGCCATCAGTGTCCTAGCGGGAGCCACAGATACGCAGTATTTT.

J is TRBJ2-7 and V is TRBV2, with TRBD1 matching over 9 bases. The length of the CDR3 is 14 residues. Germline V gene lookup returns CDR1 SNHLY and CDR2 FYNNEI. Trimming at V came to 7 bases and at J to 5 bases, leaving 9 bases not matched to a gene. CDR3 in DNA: TGTGCCAGCACCCCCGGGACAGGGATCGACGAGCAGTACTTC. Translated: CASTPGTGIDEQYF.

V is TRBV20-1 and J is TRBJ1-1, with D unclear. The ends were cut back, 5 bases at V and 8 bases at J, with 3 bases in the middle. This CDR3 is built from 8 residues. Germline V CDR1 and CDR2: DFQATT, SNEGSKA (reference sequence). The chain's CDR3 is CSASEAFF. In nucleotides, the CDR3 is TGCAGTGCTTCCGAAGCTTTCTTT.

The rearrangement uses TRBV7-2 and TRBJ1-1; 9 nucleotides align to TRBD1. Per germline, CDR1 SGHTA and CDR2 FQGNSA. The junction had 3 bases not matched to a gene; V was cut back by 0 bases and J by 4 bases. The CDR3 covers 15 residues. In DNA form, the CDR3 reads TGTGCCAGCAGCTTAGCGGGGACAGGGCTCACTGAAGCTTTCTTT. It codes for CASSLAGTGLTEAFF.

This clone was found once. The DNA of the CDR3 is TGTGCCAGCTCACCTATACAAGGGGGCCGCACTGAAGCTTTCTTT. Its protein product is CASSPIQGGRTEAFF. The chain combines TRBV18 with TRBJ1-1, with TRBD1 matching over 7 bases. Germline V CDR1 and CDR2: KGHSH, LQKENI. The CDR3 is 15 residues long. V lost 3 bases, J lost 4 bases, and 8 bases stayed unmatched.

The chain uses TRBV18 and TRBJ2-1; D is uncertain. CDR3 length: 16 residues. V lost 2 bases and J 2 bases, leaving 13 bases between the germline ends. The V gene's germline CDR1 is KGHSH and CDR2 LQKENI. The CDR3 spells CASSPSLADAYNEQFF. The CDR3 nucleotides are TGTGCCAGCTCACCATCCCTCGCGGATGCCTACAATGAGCAGTTCTTC.

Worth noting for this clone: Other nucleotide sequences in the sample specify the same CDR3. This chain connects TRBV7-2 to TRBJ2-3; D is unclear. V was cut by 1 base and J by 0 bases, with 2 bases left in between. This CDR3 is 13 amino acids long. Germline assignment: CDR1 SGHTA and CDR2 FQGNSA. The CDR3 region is CASSLESTDTQYF. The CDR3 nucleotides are TGTGCCAGCAGCTTAGAAAGCACAGATACGCAGTATTTT.

This CDR3 reads CSVAVGQITEAFF. DNA for the CDR3: TGCAGCGTGGCGGTGGGGCAGATCACTGAAGCTTTCTTT. This rearrangement joins TRBV29-1 to TRBJ1-1; weak D call: TRBD1 (5 bases). The ends were cut back, 6 bases at V and 4 bases at J, with 15 bases in the middle. The CDR3 is made up of 13 amino acids. In germline, CDR1 is SQVTM, CDR2 ANQGSEA.